Shown below are 17 T cell receptor beta chains from a single sample sequenced in a study of blood T cell repertoires in COVID-19. The method was immunoSEQ multiplex PCR; TCRdb's version includes in-frame clones alone and lacks a portion of them. The sample yields 300,000 to 450,000 clones, more than 75% seen once. The sequenced sample consisted of peripheral blood. The receptors come from a human donor in a cohort sampled during active COVID-19.

The CDR3 sequence is CASGTGTSGVYEQYF. As DNA, the CDR3 is TGTGCCAGCGGAACCGGGACTAGCGGAGTCTACGAGCAGTACTTC. The chain couples TRBV27 to TRBJ2-7; 11 bases align to TRBD2. Per the germline V gene, CDR1 is MNHEY and CDR2 is SMNVEV (reference sequence). This CDR3 is built from 15 residues. The trim removed 8 bases at V and 3 bases at J, leaving 9 bases unmatched.

J is TRBJ2-2 and V is TRBV5-1, with D perhaps TRBD1 (5 bases). This CDR3 region has 14 residues. The V end lost 3 bases, the J end lost 5 bases, and 11 bases lay between the germline ends. The germline CDR1 and CDR2 sequences are SGHRS and YFSETQ. The CDR3 loop reads CASSSQGGTGELFF. CDR3 coding DNA: TGCGCCAGCAGCTCCCAGGGTGGGACCGGGGAGCTGTTTTTT.

This clone was counted only a few times. This sequence joins TRBV6-4 and TRBJ2-2, with 8 bases that match TRBD1. V lost 2 bases, J lost 2 bases, and 1 base stayed unmatched. Germline V gene lookup returns CDR1 MRHNA and CDR2 SNTAGT. CDR3 length: 15 residues. The CDR3 here is CASSDGQGNTGELFF. CDR3 nucleotide sequence: TGTGCCAGCAGTGACGGACAGGGAAACACCGGGGAGCTGTTTTTT.

A single count supports this clone. The rearrangement joins TRBV6-1 to TRBJ2-7; unclear D gene. This CDR3 spans 14 amino acids. Germline assignment: CDR1 MNHNS and CDR2 SASEGT. Trimming stripped 2 bases from V and 1 base from J, with 9 bases between. CDR3 sequence: CASSELELSYEQYF. The CDR3 region has the DNA TGTGCCAGCAGTGAACTTGAACTATCCTACGAGCAGTACTTC.

This chain connects TRBV4-2 to TRBJ2-5; 10 bases line up with TRBD2. Germline CDR1 and CDR2: LGHNA and YNFKEQ. This CDR3 spans 19 amino acids. The J segment lost 5 bases and the V segment lost 1 base, leaving 16 bases of the junction unmatched. The CDR3 loop is CASSQARPAAGGPWETQYF. The CDR3 DNA is TGTGCCAGCAGCCAAGCACGCCCCGCAGCGGGAGGGCCTTGGGAGACCCAGTACTTC.

J is TRBJ2-1 and V is TRBV30; D is unclear. The germline CDR1 and CDR2 sequences are GTSNPN and SVGIG (reference sequence). V lost 4 bases to trimming and J lost 1 base, with 11 bases between them. The CDR3 sequence is 14 residues long. CDR3 region: CAWTRGNSYNEQFF. The CDR3 DNA reads TGTGCCTGGACCCGCGGCAATTCCTACAATGAGCAGTTCTTC.

This chain joins TRBV4-1 and TRBJ2-1; D perhaps matches TRBD1 (7 bases). The CDR3 extends over 15 amino acids. Germline loops: CDR1 MGHRA, CDR2 YSYEKL. V lost 10 bases, J lost 2 bases, and 18 bases lay in between. DNA of the CDR3: TGCGCCACCCAGTCCGGGGGACAGCCCTACAATGAGCAGTTCTTC. Its translation: CATQSGGQPYNEQFF.

The CDR3 DNA follows: TGTGCCAGCAGCCCCCATAGCTTAAGCCCCCTCACAGATACGCAGTATTTT. Translated: CASSPHSLSPLTDTQYF. The rearrangement uses TRBV9 and TRBJ2-3; no firm D call. The CDR3 contains 17 residues. Trimming stripped 4 bases from V and 2 bases from J, with 20 bases between. Germline V gene lookup returns CDR1 SGDLS and CDR2 YYNGEE.

The chain uses TRBV6-2 or TRBV6-3 and TRBJ2-7; 8 nucleotides agree with TRBD2. From germline, CDR1 is MNHEY and CDR2 SVGEGT. The CDR3 extends over 14 amino acids. The J segment lost 4 bases and the V segment lost 5 bases, leaving 7 bases of the junction unmatched. CDR3 sequence: CASSPGLVTYEQYF. CDR3 DNA: TGTGCCAGCAGTCCGGGACTAGTCACTTACGAGCAGTACTTC.

This clone showed up just once. The V gene is TRBV6-5, the J gene TRBJ1-5, with D hard to call. Germline-derived CDR1 and CDR2 are MNHEY and SVGAGI. Trimming removed 7 bases from V and 0 bases from J, with 7 bases in between. This CDR3 comprises 13 residues. DNA of the CDR3: TGTGCCAGCAACTCAATTAGCAATCAGCCCCAGCATTTT. It encodes CASNSISNQPQHF.

J is TRBJ2-1 and V is TRBV2; TRBD1 aligns across 10 bases. Germline loops: CDR1 SNHLY, CDR2 FYNNEI. The CDR3 is made up of 14 amino acids. V dropped 5 bases and J dropped 10; count of bases not matched to a gene: 8. DNA for the CDR3: TGTGCCAGCAGTTCCGGGACAGGGGTGTCGGAGCAGTTCTTC. Protein: CASSSGTGVSEQFF.

This chain links TRBV19 with TRBJ1-5; 9 bases are shared with TRBD1. V shed 3 bases, J shed 5 bases, and the junction held 8 bases outside the gene matches. The CDR3 consists of 16 residues. The germline CDR1 and CDR2 sequences are LNHDA and SQIVND (reference sequence). The CDR3 coding sequence is TGTGCCAGTAGTATCGGGGGGACAGGGCCATATCAGCCCCAGCATTTT. It encodes CASSIGGTGPYQPQHF.

The chain links TRBV7-8 to TRBJ2-1; tentative D call: TRBD2 (6 bases). Germline lookup yields CDR1 SGHVS and CDR2 FQNEAQ. The CDR3 consists of 13 residues. The ends were cut back, 3 bases at V and 7 bases at J, with 10 bases in the middle. CDR3 protein: CASSLGTANEQFF. The DNA of the CDR3 is TGTGCCAGCAGCTTGGGGACTGCTAATGAGCAGTTCTTC.

A note on this clone: This same CDR3 is encoded by further DNA sequences in the sample. This chain uses TRBV9 with TRBJ2-5; 9 bases are shared with TRBD2. Germline V CDR1 and CDR2: SGDLS, YYNGEE. This CDR3 has 15 amino acids. With V trimmed by 0 bases and J by 5 bases, 5 bases remained unmatched. CDR3 in amino acids: CASSVGGGAGETQYF. CDR3 bases: TGTGCCAGCAGCGTAGGCGGGGGGGCCGGGGAGACCCAGTACTTC.

The rearrangement links TRBV30 to TRBJ2-7, with D possibly TRBD1 on 6 matching bases. The CDR3 sequence is 12 residues long. Germline CDR1 reads GTSNPN; CDR2 reads SVGIG (reference sequence). The V and J ends lost 7 bases and 0 bases respectively, with 10 bases between them. In DNA, the CDR3 is TGTGCCTTCCGGGACAACTCCTACGAGCAGTACTTC. This encodes CAFRDNSYEQYF.

The V and J genes are TRBV5-1 and TRBJ2-5; 8 bases fit TRBD2. The CDR3 extends over 15 amino acids. J was trimmed by 5 bases and V by 1 base; bases with no gene match: 7. In germline, CDR1 is SGHRS, CDR2 YFSETQ. This CDR3 is CASSLFGTSAETQYF. CDR3 DNA sequence: TGCGCCAGCAGCTTGTTCGGGACTAGTGCGGAGACCCAGTACTTC.

The CDR3 region has the DNA TGTGCCAGCAGTTATACAGGCTACGAGCAGTACTTC. As protein: CASSYTGYEQYF. The V and J genes are TRBV6-5 and TRBJ2-7; perhaps TRBD1 as D (5 bases). Germline assignment: CDR1 MNHEY and CDR2 SVGAGI. The CDR3 runs 12 residues. Trimming left V 3 bases short and J 3 bases short, with 6 bases between.